Below are 10 T cell receptor beta chains sequenced from a single sample in a study of blood T cell repertoires in COVID-19. Method: immunoSEQ multiplex PCR; TCRdb's copy keeps in-frame clones and lacks some. This table has about 120,000 clones, approximately 84% appearing once. The sample taken for sequencing was peripheral blood. These receptors originate from a man in his sixties or seventies with active or convalescent COVID-19.

This chain joins TRBV4-3 and TRBJ2-1, with D possibly being TRBD2 (5 bases). The V end lost 0 bases, the J end lost 7 bases, and 16 bases lay between the germline ends. The CDR3 is made up of 16 amino acids. Germline V CDR1 and CDR2: LGHNA, YSLEER. The CDR3 DNA reads as TGCGCCAGCAGCCAAGAAATCGCTCCCCCGGGGAATGAGCAGTTCTTC. Amino acid sequence: CASSQEIAPPGNEQFF.

This clone was detected only a few times. The genes are TRBV7-8 and TRBJ1-2, with 8 bases lining up with TRBD1. With 5 bases clipped from V and 8 bases from J, the junction kept 13 bases outside the gene matches. The CDR3 sequence is 15 residues long. CDR1 SGHVS and CDR2 FQNEAQ come from the germline V gene. The CDR3 DNA is TGTGCCAGCAGCATAACCGGGACAGGTTTATTCGGCTACACCTTC. Protein sequence: CASSITGTGLFGYTF.

The rearrangement joins TRBV13 to TRBJ2-7; weak D call: TRBD2 (7 bases). The germline CDR1 and CDR2 sequences are PRHDT and FYEKMQ (reference sequence). V lost 5 bases, J lost 0 bases, and 14 bases lay in between. The CDR3 runs to 15 residues. This CDR3 is CASSNRGAASYEQYF. The CDR3 nucleotides are TGTGCCAGCAGCAACCGGGGGGCGGCCTCCTACGAGCAGTACTTC.

This chain's CDR3 is CASSPSEGGYTF. Written as DNA, the CDR3 is TGTGCCAGCAGCCCCTCCGAGGGTGGCTACACCTTC. The rearrangement uses TRBV28 and TRBJ1-2, with unresolved D. Trimming stripped 6 bases from V and 7 bases from J, with 12 bases between. The CDR3 has 12 residues. The V gene's germline CDR1 is MDHEN and CDR2 SYDVKM.

This rearrangement joins TRBV9 to TRBJ1-5; no reliable D call. The CDR3 sequence is 13 residues long. Germline V gives CDR1 SGDLS, CDR2 YYNGEE. V dropped 4 bases and J dropped 4 bases, with 9 bases sitting between them. The chain's CDR3 is CASSKDWNQPQHF. The DNA of the CDR3 is TGTGCCAGCAGCAAGGACTGGAATCAGCCCCAGCATTTT.

This clone was recorded at least ten times. The chain carries TRBV30 and TRBJ2-3, with 8 positions matching TRBD2. Losses at the gene ends were 3 bases for V and 5 bases for J; bases not matched to a gene: 4. This CDR3 contains 13 residues. CDR1 is GTSNPN and CDR2 is SVGIG in the germline V gene (reference sequence). The CDR3 nucleotides read TGTGCCTGGAGCGGGACTAGTAAAGATACGCAGTATTTT. It encodes CAWSGTSKDTQYF.

This sequence joins TRBV30 and TRBJ1-2; a possible D gene is TRBD1 (5 bases). Trimming pared 2 bases from V and 5 bases from J, leaving 9 bases between. Germline loops: CDR1 GTSNPN, CDR2 SVGIG (reference sequence). This CDR3 is built from 12 residues. CDR3 sequence (DNA): TGTGCCTGGAGTACGACAGTGTATGGCTACACCTTC. Its protein product is CAWSTTVYGYTF.

The DNA for the CDR3 is TGTGCCAGCAGCCACTCAGGGGCGACCGGGGAGCTGTTTTTT. Translating it yields CASSHSGATGELFF. The gene calls are TRBV3-1 (or the pseudogene TRBV3-2) and TRBJ2-2; perhaps TRBD1 as D (6 bases). V lost 3 bases and J 5 bases, leaving 10 bases between the germline ends. This CDR3 spans 14 amino acids. Germline values: CDR1 LGHDT, CDR2 YNNKEL (reference sequence).

This chain joins TRBV28 and TRBJ1-1, with TRBD1 matching over 7 bases. This CDR3 region has 15 residues. Germline trimming cut 5 bases from V and 6 bases from J; bases unmatched to any gene: 12. Germline V gene data show CDR1 as MDHEN and CDR2 as SYDVKM. CDR3 loop: CASSKATGFKAEAFF. The CDR3 region has the DNA TGTGCCAGCAGTAAAGCGACAGGGTTCAAGGCTGAAGCTTTCTTT.

The rearrangement joins TRBV6-1 to TRBJ2-7, with D tentatively TRBD1 (6 bases). The V end lost 3 bases, the J end lost 6 bases, and 15 bases lay between the germline ends. The CDR3 runs 14 residues. From germline, CDR1 is MNHNS and CDR2 SASEGT. The CDR3 region is CASSDQQGSLEQYF. The DNA for the CDR3 is TGTGCCAGCAGTGACCAACAGGGTAGTCTCGAGCAGTACTTC.